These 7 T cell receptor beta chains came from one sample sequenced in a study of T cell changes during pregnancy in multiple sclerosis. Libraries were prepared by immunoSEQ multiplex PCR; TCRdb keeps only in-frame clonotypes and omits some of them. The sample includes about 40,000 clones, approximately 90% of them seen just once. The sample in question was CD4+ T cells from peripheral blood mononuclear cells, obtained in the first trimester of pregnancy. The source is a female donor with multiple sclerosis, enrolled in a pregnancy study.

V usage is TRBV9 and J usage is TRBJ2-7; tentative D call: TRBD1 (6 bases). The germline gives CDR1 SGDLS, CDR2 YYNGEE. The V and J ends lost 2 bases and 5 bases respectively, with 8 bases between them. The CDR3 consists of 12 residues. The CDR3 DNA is TGTGCCAGCAGCGTGGACAGCCACGAGCAGTACTTC. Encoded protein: CASSVDSHEQYF.

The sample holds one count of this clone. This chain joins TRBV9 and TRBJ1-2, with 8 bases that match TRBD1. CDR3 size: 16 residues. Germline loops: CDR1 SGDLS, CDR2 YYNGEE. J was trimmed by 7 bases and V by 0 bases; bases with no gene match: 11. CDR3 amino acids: CASSVEPTGGSGGYTF. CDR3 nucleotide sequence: TGTGCCAGCAGCGTAGAACCAACAGGGGGTTCCGGTGGCTACACCTTC.

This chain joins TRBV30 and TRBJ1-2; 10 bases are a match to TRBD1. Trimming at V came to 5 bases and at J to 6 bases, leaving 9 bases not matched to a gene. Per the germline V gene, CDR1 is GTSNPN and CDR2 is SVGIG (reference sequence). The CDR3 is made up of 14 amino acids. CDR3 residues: CAWDRDRGLDGYTF. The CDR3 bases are TGTGCCTGGGACCGGGACAGGGGTTTGGATGGCTACACCTTC. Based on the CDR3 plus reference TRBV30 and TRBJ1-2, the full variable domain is SQTIHQWPATLVQPVGSPLSLECTVEGTSNPNLYWYRQAAGRGLQLLFYSVGIGQISSEVPQNLSASRPQDRQFILSSKKLLLSDSGFYLCAWDRDRGLDGYTFGSGTRLTVV.

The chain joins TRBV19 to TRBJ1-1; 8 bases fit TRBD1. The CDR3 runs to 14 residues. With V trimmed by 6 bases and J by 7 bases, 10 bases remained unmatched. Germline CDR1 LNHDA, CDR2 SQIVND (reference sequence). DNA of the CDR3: TGTGCCAGTAGGCCGGACGGACAGGGCGGTGAAGCTTTCTTT. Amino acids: CASRPDGQGGEAFF.

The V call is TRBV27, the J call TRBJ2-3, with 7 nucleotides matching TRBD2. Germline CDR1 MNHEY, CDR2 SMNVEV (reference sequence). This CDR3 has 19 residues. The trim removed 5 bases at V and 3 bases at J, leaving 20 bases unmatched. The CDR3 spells CASSPGFWEGLSRTDTQYF. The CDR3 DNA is TGTGCCAGCAGTCCCGGTTTTTGGGAGGGCCTTAGTAGGACAGATACGCAGTATTTT.

DNA for the CDR3: TGTGCCAGCAGCCTTAGACAGACCTACGAGCAGTACTTC. It codes for CASSLRQTYEQYF. The J gene is TRBJ2-7, the V gene TRBV7-8; D is perhaps TRBD1 (5 bases). With 5 bases removed from V and 2 bases from J, the gap between germline ends came to 10 bases. The CDR3 has 13 residues. Per the germline V gene, CDR1 is SGHVS and CDR2 is FQNEAQ.

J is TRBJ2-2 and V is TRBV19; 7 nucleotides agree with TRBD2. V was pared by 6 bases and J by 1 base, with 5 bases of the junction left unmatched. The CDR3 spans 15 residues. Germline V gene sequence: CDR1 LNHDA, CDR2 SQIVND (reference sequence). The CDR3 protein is CASSGGTWNTGELFF. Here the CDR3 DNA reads TGTGCCAGTAGCGGGGGGACTTGGAACACCGGGGAGCTGTTTTTT. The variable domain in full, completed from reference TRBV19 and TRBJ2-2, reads DGGITQSPKYLFRKEGQNVTLSCEQNLNHDAMYWYRQDPGQGLRLIYYSQIVNDFQKGDIAEGYSVSREKKESFPLTVTSAQKNPTAFYLCASSGGTWNTGELFFGEGSRLTVL.